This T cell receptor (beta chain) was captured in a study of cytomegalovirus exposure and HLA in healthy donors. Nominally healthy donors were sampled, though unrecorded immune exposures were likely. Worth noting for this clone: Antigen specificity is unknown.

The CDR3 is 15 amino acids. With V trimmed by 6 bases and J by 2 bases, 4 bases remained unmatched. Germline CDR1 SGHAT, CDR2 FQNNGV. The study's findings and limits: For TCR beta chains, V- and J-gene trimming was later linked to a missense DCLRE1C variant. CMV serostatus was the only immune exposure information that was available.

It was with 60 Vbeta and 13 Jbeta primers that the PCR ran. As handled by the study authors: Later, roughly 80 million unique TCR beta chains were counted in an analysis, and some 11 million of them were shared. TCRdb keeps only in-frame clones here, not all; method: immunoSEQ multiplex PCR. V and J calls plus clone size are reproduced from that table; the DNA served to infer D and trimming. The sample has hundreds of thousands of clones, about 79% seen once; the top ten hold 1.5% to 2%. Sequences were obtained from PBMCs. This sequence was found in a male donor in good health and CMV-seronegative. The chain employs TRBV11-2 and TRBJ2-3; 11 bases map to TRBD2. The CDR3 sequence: CASSSGGGHTDTQYF. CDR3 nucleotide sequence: TGTGCCAGCAGTAGCGGGGGGGGTCACACAGATACGCAGTATTTT.